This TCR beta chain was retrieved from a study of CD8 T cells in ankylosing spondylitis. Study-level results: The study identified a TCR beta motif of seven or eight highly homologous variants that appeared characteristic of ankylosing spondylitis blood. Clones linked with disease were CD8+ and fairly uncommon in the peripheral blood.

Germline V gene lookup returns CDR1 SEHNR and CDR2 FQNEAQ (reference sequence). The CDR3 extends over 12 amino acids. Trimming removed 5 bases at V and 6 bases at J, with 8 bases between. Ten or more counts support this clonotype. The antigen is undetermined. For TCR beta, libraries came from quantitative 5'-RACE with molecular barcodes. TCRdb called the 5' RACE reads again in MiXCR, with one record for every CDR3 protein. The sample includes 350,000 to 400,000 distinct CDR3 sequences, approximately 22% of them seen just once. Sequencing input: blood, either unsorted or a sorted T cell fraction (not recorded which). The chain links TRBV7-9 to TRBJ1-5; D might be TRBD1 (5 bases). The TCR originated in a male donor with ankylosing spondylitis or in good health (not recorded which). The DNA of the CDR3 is TGTGCCAGCAGCCCCGGGGGTCAGCCCCAGCATTTT. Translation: CASSPGGQPQHF.